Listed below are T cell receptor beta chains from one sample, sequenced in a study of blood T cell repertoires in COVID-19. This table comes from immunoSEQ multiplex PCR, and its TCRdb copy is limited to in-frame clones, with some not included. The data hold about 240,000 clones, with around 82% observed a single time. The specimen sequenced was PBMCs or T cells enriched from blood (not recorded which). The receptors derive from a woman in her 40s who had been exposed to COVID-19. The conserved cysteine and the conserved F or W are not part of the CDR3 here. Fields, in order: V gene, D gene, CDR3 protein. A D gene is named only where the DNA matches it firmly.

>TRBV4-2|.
ASSPSVAAPRYT
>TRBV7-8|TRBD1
ASSLEVDRGMDGYT
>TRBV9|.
ASSVVRGSIPDTQY
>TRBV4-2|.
ASSQDSAEPYNEQF
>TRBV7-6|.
ASSLDRASNEKLF
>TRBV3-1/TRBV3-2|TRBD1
ASSQGRTGVSGNTIY
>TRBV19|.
ASSFGTTKNIQY
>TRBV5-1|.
ASSFQGKEQF
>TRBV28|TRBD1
ASSQGAENEAF
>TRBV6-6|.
ASSSSDSEKLF
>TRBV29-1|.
SAQDQSYEQY
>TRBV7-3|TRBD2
ASSSTSGGNEQF
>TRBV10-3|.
AISEGQQETQY
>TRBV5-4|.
ASSRKDSLSYEQY